This is a list of T cell receptor beta chains from one sample in a study of cytomegalovirus exposure and HLA in healthy donors. TCRdb keeps only in-frame clones here, not all; method: immunoSEQ multiplex PCR. Among about 180,000 clones listed, around 80% were seen once. The sample taken for sequencing was PBMCs. These receptors originate from a girl aged 10-17 years in good health and CMV-seropositive. Each CDR3 is given with its conserved first and last residue. A D gene is named only where the DNA matches it firmly. Only part of the rows carry a size: once, few, many, or a class if the clone is expanded.

TRBJ2-1 NA NA TRBV5-1 TGCGCCAGCAGCGATGCTAGCCCCTACAATGAGCAGTTCTTC CASSDASPYNEQFF
TRBJ2-1 once TRBD2 TRBV12-5 TGTGCTAGTGGGGGGACTAGCTCCTACAATGAGCAGTTCTTC CASGGTSSYNEQFF
TRBJ2-7 NA TRBD1 TRBV4-3 TGCGCCAGCAGCCTGTATGAGGGACAGGGTAATTACGAGCAGTACTTC CASSLYEGQGNYEQYF
TRBJ1-2 NA TRBD1 TRBV6-5 TGTGCCAGCAGTTACTCGGGCAGGGGGAATGGCTACACCTTC CASSYSGRGNGYTF
TRBJ1-1 NA NA TRBV21-1 TGTGCCAGCAGCAAAGAGGGGGCCTTCTACAGTACTGAAGCTTTCTTT CASSKEGAFYSTEAFF
TRBJ2-7 NA TRBD1 TRBV4-1 TGCGCCAGCAGCCAAGAGGGACAGGGTGGGGCCGAGCAGTACTTC CASSQEGQGGAEQYF
TRBJ2-1 NA TRBD2 TRBV30 TGTGCCTGGAGGGGGCCTAGCGGGAGGTCGGATGAGCAGTTCTTC CAWRGPSGRSDEQFF
TRBJ2-1 once TRBD2 TRBV5-8 TGTGCCAGCAGCTTGCGGGTCCGACTAGCGGGCTCCTACAATGAGCAGTTCTTC CASSLRVRLAGSYNEQFF
TRBJ2-1 NA NA TRBV9 TGTGCCAGCAGCGTAGCGGGATACTCCTACAATGAGCAGTTCTTC CASSVAGYSYNEQFF
TRBJ2-6 NA NA TRBV5-1 TGCGCCAGCAGCTTACAGGGCTATGGGGCCAACGTCCTGACTTTC CASSLQGYGANVLTF
TRBJ2-1 NA TRBD2 TRBV7-9 TGTGCCAGCAGCCATCTCGGGGGGAGGCTTGAGCAGTTCTTC CASSHLGGRLEQFF
TRBJ1-6 NA NA TRBV30 TGTGCCTGGAGTTCCCCAGGCTCCTATAATTCACCCCTCCACTTT CAWSSPGSYNSPLHF
TRBJ2-7 NA TRBD2 TRBV10-3 TGTGCCATCAGTGAGAATCTAGCGGGACCCTACGAGCAGTACTTC CAISENLAGPYEQYF
TRBJ2-7 NA TRBD1 TRBV27 TGTGCCAGCAGTTTGACGGGGGGACAGGGGTTACACGAGCAGTACTTC CASSLTGGQGLHEQYF
TRBJ1-1 NA NA TRBV19 TGTGCCAGTAGTATGTCCAGGGGCTGGACTGAAGCTTTCTTT CASSMSRGWTEAFF
TRBJ2-2 once NA TRBV11-2 TGTGCCAGCAGCACCTTTCCCCGAGGGCCCTATATCACCGGGGAGCTGTTTTTT CASSTFPRGPYITGELFF
TRBJ2-1 once TRBD1 TRBV6-1 TGTGCCAGCAGTAAGACAGGGCAATACAATGAGCAGTTCTTC CASSKTGQYNEQFF
TRBJ1-1 NA TRBD1 TRBV30 TGTGCCTGGAGACTGACAGGGATGAACACTGAAGCTTTCTTT CAWRLTGMNTEAFF
TRBJ1-1 NA TRBD1 TRBV30 TGTGCCTGGAGTGTACGGAGGACAGGGAAGGCTGAAGCTTTCTTT CAWSVRRTGKAEAFF
TRBJ2-7 NA NA TRBV10-3 TGTGCCATCCGGGACTCGGGATACGAGCAGTACTTC CAIRDSGYEQYF
TRBJ2-5 NA TRBD1 TRBV25-1 TGTGCCAGCAGTCGACAGGGAGAAAAAGAGACCCAGTACTTC CASSRQGEKETQYF
TRBJ2-6 NA NA TRBV19 TGTGCCAGTGGGGGAGGGGGGAGCTCTGGGGCCAACGTCCTGACTTTC CASGGGGSSGANVLTF
TRBJ2-5 NA TRBD1 TRBV19 TGTGCCAGTAGTAACAGGGGCGGAGAGACCCAGTACTTC CASSNRGGETQYF
TRBJ1-2 NA TRBD1 TRBV7-2 TGTGCCAGCAGCTTCGCACAGGGGGCTTTGGGCTACACCTTC CASSFAQGALGYTF
TRBJ1-2 NA NA TRBV29-1 TGCAGCGTCCCAGCCAGCGGGGGTTGGGGCTATGGCTACACCTTC CSVPASGGWGYGYTF
TRBJ2-7 NA TRBD1 TRBV5-8 TGTGCCAGCAGCCGGGACAGCTACGAGCAGTACTTC CASSRDSYEQYF
TRBJ2-1 NA NA TRBV29-1 TGCAGCGTTGAAGGGACACCTTCCTACAATGAGCAGTTCTTC CSVEGTPSYNEQFF
TRBJ2-5 NA NA TRBV11-3 TGTGCCAGCAGCTTGGGCCCCCAAGACAAGACCCAGTACTTC CASSLGPQDKTQYF